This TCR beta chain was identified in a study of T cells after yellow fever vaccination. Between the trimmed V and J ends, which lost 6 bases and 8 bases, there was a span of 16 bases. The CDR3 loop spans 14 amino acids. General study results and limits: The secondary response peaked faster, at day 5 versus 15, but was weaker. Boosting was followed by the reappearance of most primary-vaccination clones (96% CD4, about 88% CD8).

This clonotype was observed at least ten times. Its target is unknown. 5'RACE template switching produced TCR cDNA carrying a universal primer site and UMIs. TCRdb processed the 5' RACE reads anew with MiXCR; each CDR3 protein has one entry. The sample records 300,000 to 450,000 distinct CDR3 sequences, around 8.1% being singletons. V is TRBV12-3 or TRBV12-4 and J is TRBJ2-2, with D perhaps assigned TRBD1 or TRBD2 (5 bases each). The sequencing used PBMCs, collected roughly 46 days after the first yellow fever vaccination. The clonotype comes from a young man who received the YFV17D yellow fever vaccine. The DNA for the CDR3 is TGTGCCAGCAGGGGACGGGACCCCGCGGGGGAGCTGTTTTTT. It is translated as CASRGRDPAGELFF.